The clone carrying this T cell receptor (beta chain) was detected ten times or more. V was cut by 4 bases and J by 6 bases, with 0 bases left in between. The CDR3 is 10 amino acids. Germline CDR1 is MNHEY and CDR2 is SVGAGI. The data were obtained in a study of T-cell reconstitution after alpha-beta-depleted transplantation in children. The TCRbeta library was prepared with unique molecular identifiers. MiXCR was run by TCRdb on the PCR reads, yielding one entry per CDR3 protein. In the table there are roughly 500,000 distinct CDR3 sequences, about 12% of which are singletons. The material was PBMCs from the stem cell graft donor, obtained from the stem cell graft. V is TRBV6-5 and J is TRBJ2-2; D call uncertain. This TCR was sampled from a human donor who donated a stem cell graft to a child with combined immunodeficiency. The CDR3 DNA sequence: TGTGCCAGCAGTTCCGGGGAGCTGTTTTTT. As protein: CASSSGELFF.